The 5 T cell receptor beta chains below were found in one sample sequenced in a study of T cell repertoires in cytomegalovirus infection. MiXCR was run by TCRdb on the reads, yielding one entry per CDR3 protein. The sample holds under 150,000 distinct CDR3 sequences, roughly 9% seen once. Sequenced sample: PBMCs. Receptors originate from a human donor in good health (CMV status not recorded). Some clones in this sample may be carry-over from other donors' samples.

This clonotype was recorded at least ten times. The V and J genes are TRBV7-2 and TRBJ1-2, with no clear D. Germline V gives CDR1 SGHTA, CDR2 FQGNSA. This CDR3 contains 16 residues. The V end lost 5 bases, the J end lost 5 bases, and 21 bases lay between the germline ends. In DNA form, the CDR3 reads TGTGCCAGCAGCCAAACCCCCCCTAGGTTGGAGTATGGCTACACCTTC. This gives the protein CASSQTPPRLEYGYTF.

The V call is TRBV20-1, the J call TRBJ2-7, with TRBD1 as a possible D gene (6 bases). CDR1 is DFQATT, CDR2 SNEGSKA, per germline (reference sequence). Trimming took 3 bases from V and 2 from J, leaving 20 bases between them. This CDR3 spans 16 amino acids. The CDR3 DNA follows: TGCAGTGCTAGTGACACCCGGGACATGCGAACCTACGAGCAGTACTTC. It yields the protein CSASDTRDMRTYEQYF.

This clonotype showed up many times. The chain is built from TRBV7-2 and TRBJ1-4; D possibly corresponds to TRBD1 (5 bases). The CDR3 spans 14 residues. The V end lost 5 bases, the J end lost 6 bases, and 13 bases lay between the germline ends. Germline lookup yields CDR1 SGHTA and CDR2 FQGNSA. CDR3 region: CASSPGGGHEKLFF. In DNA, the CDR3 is TGTGCCAGCAGCCCGGGGGGGGGACATGAAAAACTGTTTTTT.

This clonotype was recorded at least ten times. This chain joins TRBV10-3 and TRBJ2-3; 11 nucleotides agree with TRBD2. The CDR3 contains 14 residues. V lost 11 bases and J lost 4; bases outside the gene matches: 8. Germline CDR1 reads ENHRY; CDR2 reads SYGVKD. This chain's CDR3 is CAARPGLAADTQYF. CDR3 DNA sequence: TGTGCCGCCCGCCCGGGACTAGCGGCAGATACGCAGTATTTT.

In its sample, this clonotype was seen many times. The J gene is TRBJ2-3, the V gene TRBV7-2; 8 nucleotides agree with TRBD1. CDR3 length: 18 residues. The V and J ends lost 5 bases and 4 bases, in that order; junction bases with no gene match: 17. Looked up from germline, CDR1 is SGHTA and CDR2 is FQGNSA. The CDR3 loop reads CASSRLDREIMGADTQYF. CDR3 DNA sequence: TGTGCCAGCAGCCGCCTGGACAGGGAGATTATGGGGGCAGATACGCAGTATTTT.